The present T cell receptor (beta chain) was sequenced within a study of shared clonotypes between healthy human individuals (dated by TCRdb to 2019 to 2021). Some background on the complete study: Three men and a couple of women, aged 18 to 49 years, made up the cohort. To estimate repertoire size and how much clonotypes are shared between individuals, the study performed deep sequencing of blood TCR repertoires from roughly five healthy adults. For each donor, three plates each were used for CD4 naive and CD4 memory, two plates were used for CD8 naive, and one plate was used for CD8 memory. Leukapheresis yielded between about 0.8 and 9.5 billion PBMCs per donor. Libraries were prepared and TCR repertoires were sequenced by different laboratories using diverse techniques, in order to increase sequencing depth and limit assay-specific biases. General study outcomes and caveats: Pairwise subsampling led to the expectation that sequencing depth would affect the degree of clonotype sharing among donors. Compared with non-shared clonotypes, clonotypes shared by all four sorted-subset donors had higher generation probabilities. About 5% of naive CD4, 3.5% of naive CD8, about 2.5% of memory CD4, and less than 0.45% of memory CD8 clonotypes were shared across four donors. Only blood was sampled, and tissue TCR repertoires likely differ from those in blood. Because the study included only a small number of donors, the genetic and exposure-history diversity represented was limited. Naive subsets generally had larger estimated clonotype richness than memory subsets. Rarefaction of sorted-subset datasets indicated incomplete sequencing despite the large sequencing depth.

CDR1 and CDR2, per the germline V gene, are LGHNA and YSLEER. The CDR3 covers 17 residues, taking in both the cysteine and the phenylalanine. Just the 51-base CDR3 DNA is kept, in frame starting at base 1. Trimming leaves V shorter by 1 base and J shorter by 4 bases, with the junction holding 5 bases beyond the gene matches. The donors were healthy, HIV-negative adults with no recently reported acute infections or vaccinations. Every donor was a Caucasian adult living in Nashville, Tennessee, USA. CD4+ T cells were enriched through magnetic negative selection, after which naive cells were positively selected on CD45RA and the remaining negative fraction served as the memory subset. Blood was collected by leukapheresis, and PBMCs were isolated by Ficoll-Histopaque density gradient centrifugation and then cryopreserved in liquid nitrogen vapor phase. Analytical flow cytometry was used to check the purity and quantity of every magnetically sorted T cell population. From each sorted fraction, genomic DNA was isolated and quantified by UV absorbance on a Nanodrop 2000c.

Using the deep immunoSEQ assay, TCR CDR3 regions were amplified from genomic DNA by multiplex PCR. Extracted genomic DNA from each cell subset was spread evenly across all wells of several immunoSEQ 96-well plates, with each plate serving as a replicate. For sorted subsets, about 200 ng genomic DNA, equal to approximately 30,000 T cell genomes, was loaded into each replicate PCR. Purified libraries were quantified with a Qubit 3.0 fluorometer, sized on a Bioanalyzer 2100, and re-quantified with the KAPA Library Quantification kit. A separate single-read 150-cycle Illumina NextSeq 550 flow cell was used to sequence each immunoSEQ 96-well plate. Regarding the original processing steps: The immunoSEQ output contained only junctional sequences without quality scores, so filtering could not match that applied to full-length reads. Sequences were annotated with PyIR, a Python wrapper for IgBLAST v1.9, using IMGT germline references to assign V/J genes and CDR3. Reads were filtered out if the reads had weak V/J assignments (E-value above 1e-6), no CDR3, stop codons, out-of-frame junctions, or ambiguous translated residues. V3J clonotypes were defined by identical inferred V gene, J gene, and CDR3 amino acid sequence. Percentage overlap between repertoires was computed as shared unique clonotypes divided by the size of the smaller repertoire. Three approaches were used to assess repertoire richness: RTK rarefaction, the Chao1 estimator, and Recon v2.1 estimates of unobserved clonotypes. OLGA was used to compute generation probabilities for all TCRbeta clonotypes that the gDNA method yielded from four donors. This immuneACCESS table, as held by TCRdb, lists in-frame sequences with V and J called but not all clones. Of the missing ones, under half trace to an unresolved V gene in checked studies; the others have no known cause. V and J calls plus clone size are reproduced from that table; the DNA served to infer D and trimming. This sample gives about 2.4 million clones in total; 80% to 95% of them show up just once. Around 0.37% of the sample comes from the top ten.

Turning to this clone: The antigen it binds to is not known. Per-base quality was not reported, and no clone a single base away is much larger than it.

The sequencing sample was made of naive CD4+ T cells from PBMCs. According to the study, the label for this sample's cell subset or site signals: CD45RA+ positively selected. This sequence was found in a man between 18 and 29 years old in good health. Some clones in this sample may be carry-over from other donors' samples. The chain was built from TRBV4-3 and TRBJ2-3; 13 bases in between match TRBD2. The nucleotide sequence is given as TGCGCCAGCAGCCAAGGGCGACTAGCGGGAGGACCAGATACGCAGTATTTT. This codes for CASSQGRLAGGPDTQYF.